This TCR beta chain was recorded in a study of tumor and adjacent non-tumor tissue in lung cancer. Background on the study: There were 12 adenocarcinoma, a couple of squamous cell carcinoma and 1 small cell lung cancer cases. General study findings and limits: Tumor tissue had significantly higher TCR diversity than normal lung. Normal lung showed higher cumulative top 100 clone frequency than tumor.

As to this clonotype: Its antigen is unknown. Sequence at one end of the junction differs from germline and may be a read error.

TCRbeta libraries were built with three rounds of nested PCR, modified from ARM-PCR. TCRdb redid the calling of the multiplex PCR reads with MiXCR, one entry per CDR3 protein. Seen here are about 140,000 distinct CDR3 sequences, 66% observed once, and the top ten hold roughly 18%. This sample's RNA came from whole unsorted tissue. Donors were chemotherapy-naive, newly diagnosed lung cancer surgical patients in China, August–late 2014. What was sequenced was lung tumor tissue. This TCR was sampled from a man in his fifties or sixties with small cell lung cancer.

CDR3 residues: CACSPPTGEGEKLFF. For the CDR3, the DNA is TGTGCCTGCAGTCCCCCGACAGGGGAGGGTGAAAAGCTGTTTTTT. J is TRBJ1-4 and V is TRBV6-5; 8 nucleotides align to TRBD1. Germline assignment: CDR1 MNHEY and CDR2 SVGAGI. The CDR3 has 15 amino acids.